This T cell receptor (beta chain) originates from a study of blood T cell repertoires in COVID-19. On the study more broadly: From the United States, Italy and Spain came samples of acute and convalescent COVID-19. The cDNA or gDNA used as material had been derived from T cells, B-cell-depleted T cells, or PBMCs.

In the original processing: Reference gene primers were amplified, and this amplification served to estimate nucleated cell counts. Method: immunoSEQ multiplex PCR; TCRdb's copy keeps in-frame clones and lacks some. Clone size and V and J calls were adopted from that table, with D and trimming inferred from the DNA. The sample lists 70,000 or so clones, about 85% seen once, with roughly 3.9% in the top ten. V lost 0 bases to trimming and J lost 1 base, with 7 bases between them. From germline, CDR1 is SGHAT and CDR2 FQNNGV. The CDR3 spans 14 residues. The receptor comes from a man between 65 and 80 years old with active COVID-19. The J gene is TRBJ2-7, the V gene TRBV11-2; D uncertain. The specimen sequenced was peripheral blood. The CDR3 DNA reads as TGTGCCAGCAGCTTAGAATCGGTTTCCTACGAGCAGTACTTC. Protein: CASSLESVSYEQYF.